In this sample, the clone carrying this T cell receptor beta chain turned up a few times. The data were taken from a study of blood T cell repertoires in COVID-19. V lost 6 bases and J 7 bases, leaving 13 bases between the germline ends. This CDR3 region has 13 residues. Method: immunoSEQ multiplex PCR; TCRdb's copy keeps in-frame clones and lacks some. Of some 140,000 clones listed, nearly 80% are singletons. The sequence derives from a man older than 75 with acute or convalescent COVID-19. The sequencing input was peripheral blood. V gene TRBV12-3 or TRBV12-4 combines with J gene TRBJ1-5, with a tentative D call TRBD1 (6 bases). The CDR3 is CASRYRVSQPQHF. The DNA for the CDR3 is TGTGCCAGCAGATACAGGGTCTCCCAGCCCCAGCATTTT.